The sequence of this TCR beta chain was determined in a study of T cells expressing NK-cell markers. TCRdb re-called the 5' RACE reads and gives one entry per CDR3 protein, without DNA. The table lists 140,000 or so distinct CDR3 sequences, with around 12% in the top ten. Material: blood T cells: a sorted CD56 or NKG2C T cell subset, CD4+ or CD8+ T cells, or bulk PBMC T cells (not recorded which). This TCR came from a man younger than 35 in good health.

The CDR3 is CASRRTGSSGANVLTF. The chain couples TRBV12-3 or TRBV12-4 to TRBJ2-6; TCRdb calls TRBD1, which cannot be checked without DNA. This CDR3 has 16 amino acids.